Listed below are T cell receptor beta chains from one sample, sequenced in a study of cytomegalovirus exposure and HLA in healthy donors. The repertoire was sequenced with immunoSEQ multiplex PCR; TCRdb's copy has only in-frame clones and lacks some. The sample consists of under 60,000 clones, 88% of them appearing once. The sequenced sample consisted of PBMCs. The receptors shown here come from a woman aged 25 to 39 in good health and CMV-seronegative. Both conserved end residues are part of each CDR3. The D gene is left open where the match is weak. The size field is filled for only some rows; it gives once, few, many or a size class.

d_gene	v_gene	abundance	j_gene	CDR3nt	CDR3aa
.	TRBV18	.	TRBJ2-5	TGTGCCAGCTCACCAGGGCAGCCCGACCAAGAGACCCAGTACTTC	CASSPGQPDQETQYF
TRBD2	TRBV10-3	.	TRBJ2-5	TGTGCCATCAGTGAGCTAAGTCCGAGCTCGGGGGGGGAGACCCAGTACTTC	CAISELSPSSGGETQYF
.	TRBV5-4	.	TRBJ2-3	TGTGCCAGCTCACGAGGGAGCACAGATACGCAGTATTTT	CASSRGSTDTQYF
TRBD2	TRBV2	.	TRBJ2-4	TGTGCCAGCAGGCCACTAGCGCTAGCCAAAAACATTCAGTACTTC	CASRPLALAKNIQYF
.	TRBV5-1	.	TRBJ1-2	TGCGCCAGCAGCTTGGAGGCAGGGATCGGCTATGGCTACACCTTC	CASSLEAGIGYGYTF
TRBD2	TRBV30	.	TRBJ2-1	TGTGCCTGGGGGGGGGATGGAGGTTACAATGAGCAGTTCTTC	CAWGGDGGYNEQFF
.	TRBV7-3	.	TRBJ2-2	TGTGCCAGCAGCTTACTAGCGTCCGCCGGGGAGCTGTTTTTT	CASSLLASAGELFF
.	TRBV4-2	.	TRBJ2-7	TGTGCCAGCAGCCAAGGGGTAGGAGTCTACGAGCAGTACTTC	CASSQGVGVYEQYF
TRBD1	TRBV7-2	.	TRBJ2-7	TGTGCCAGCAGCTTAGTCTGGACAGGGGTCTACGAGCAGTACTTC	CASSLVWTGVYEQYF
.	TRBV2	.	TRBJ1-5	TGTGCCAGCAGTGCAGATAGCAATCAGCCCCAGCATTTT	CASSADSNQPQHF
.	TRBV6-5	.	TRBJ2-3	TGTGCCAGCAGATCCAGGGGTATAGATACGCAGTATTTT	CASRSRGIDTQYF
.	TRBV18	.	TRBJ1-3	TGTGCCAGCAATACCCGGGAGGGAAACACCATATATTTT	CASNTREGNTIYF
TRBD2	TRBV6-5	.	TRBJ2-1	TGTGCCAGCACCGGACTAGCGCAGTACGAGCAGTTCTTC	CASTGLAQYEQFF
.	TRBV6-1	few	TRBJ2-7	TGTGCCAGCAGTGAGGGGGGAATACTATACGAGCAGTACTTC	CASSEGGILYEQYF
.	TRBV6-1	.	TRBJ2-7	TGTGCCAGCAGTGAAGCGCTAGTGGGAGGAGATGAGCAGTACTTC	CASSEALVGGDEQYF
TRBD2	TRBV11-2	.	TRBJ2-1	TGTGCCAGCAGCTGGGGACTAGCGGGAGGGATCTCCTACAATGAGCAGTTCTTC	CASSWGLAGGISYNEQFF
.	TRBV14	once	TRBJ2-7	TGTGCCAGCAGCCTGGCGGGACTCTCTAACTACGAGCAGTACTTC	CASSLAGLSNYEQYF
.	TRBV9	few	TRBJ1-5	TGTGCCAGCAGCGTAGACCTGGCCCAGCCCCAGCATTTT	CASSVDLAQPQHF
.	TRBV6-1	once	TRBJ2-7	TGTGCCAGCAGCGTCTACGGGGTCTCCTACGAGCAGTACTTC	CASSVYGVSYEQYF
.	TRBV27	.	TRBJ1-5	TGTGCCAGCAGTCCAGAGGACAGACTCTCGGGCAATCAGCCCCAGCATTTT	CASSPEDRLSGNQPQHF
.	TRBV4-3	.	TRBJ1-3	TGCGCCAGCAGCGAGTTCTCTGGAAACACCATATATTTT	CASSEFSGNTIYF
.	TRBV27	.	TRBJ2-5	TGTGCCAGCAGTTTAGGCAGAGAGACCCAGTACTTC	CASSLGRETQYF
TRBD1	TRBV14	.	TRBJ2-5	TGTGCCAGCAGCCCCTGGACAGGGCAAGAGACCCAGTACTTC	CASSPWTGQETQYF
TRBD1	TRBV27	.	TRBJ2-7	TGTGCCAGCAGTCCCCAGACAGGGAACTACGAGCAGTACTTC	CASSPQTGNYEQYF
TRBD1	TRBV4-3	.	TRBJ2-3	TGCGCCAGCAGCCAAAACAGGGGGGACACAGATACGCAGTATTTT	CASSQNRGDTDTQYF
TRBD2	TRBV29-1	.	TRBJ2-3	TGCAGCGTTCTGCGGGGGACCACAGATACGCAGTATTTT	CSVLRGTTDTQYF
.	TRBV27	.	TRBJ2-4	TGTGCCAGCAGACTGAGGGGGAGGGGGGACATTCAGTACTTC	CASRLRGRGDIQYF
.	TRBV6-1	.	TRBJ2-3	TGTGCCAGCAAAACCCTAGCGTCTAGCACAGATACGCAGTATTTT	CASKTLASSTDTQYF
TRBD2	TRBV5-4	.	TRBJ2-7	TGTGCCAGCAGCTCTGATATACTAGCGGGAGGCTACGAGCAGTACTTC	CASSSDILAGGYEQYF
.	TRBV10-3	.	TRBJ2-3	TGTGCCATCAGTGACGACAGGACGCCGGGAAATACGCAGTATTTT	CAISDDRTPGNTQYF
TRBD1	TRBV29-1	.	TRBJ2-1	TGCAGCGTCGCCTCCGGGACAGGAGGTAAAAATGAGCAGTTCTTC	CSVASGTGGKNEQFF
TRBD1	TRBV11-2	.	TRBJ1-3	TGTGCCAGCAGCACACGGACAGGATACCTCTCTGGAAACACCATATATTTT	CASSTRTGYLSGNTIYF
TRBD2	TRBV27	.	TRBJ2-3	TGTGCCAGCACCTCCGCGGGACTAGCGAGTACAGATACGCAGTATTTT	CASTSAGLASTDTQYF
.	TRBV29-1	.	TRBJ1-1	TGCAGCGTCCTCCAGGGTACAACTGAAGCTTTCTTT	CSVLQGTTEAFF
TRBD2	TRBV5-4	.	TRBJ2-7	TGTGCCAGCAGGGAAACGGGAGGGCCAAGAGAGCAGTACTTC	CASRETGGPREQYF
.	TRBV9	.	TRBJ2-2	TGTGCCAGCGCCCCCGGGGGTAACACCGGGGAGCTGTTTTTT	CASAPGGNTGELFF
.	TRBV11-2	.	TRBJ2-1	TGTGCCAGCAGCCTCCGTGGTGAGGTTCAGTTCTTC	CASSLRGEVQFF
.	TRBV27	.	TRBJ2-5	TGTGCCAGCAGTTTCTCCAGGGCAGGAGAGACCCAGTACTTC	CASSFSRAGETQYF
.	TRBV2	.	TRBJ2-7	TGTGCCAGCACCGGCGGCACCTACGAGCAGTACTTC	CASTGGTYEQYF
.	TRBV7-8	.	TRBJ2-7	TGTGCCAGCAGCCCTCCGCAGGGTTGGCACGAGCAGTACTTC	CASSPPQGWHEQYF
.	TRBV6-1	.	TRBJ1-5	TGTGCCAGCAGGGCTGGCAATCAGCCCCAGCATTTT	CASRAGNQPQHF
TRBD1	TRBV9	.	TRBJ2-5	TGTGCCAGCAGCGCAGGGACAGGGGGCGCGGAGACCCAGTACTTC	CASSAGTGGAETQYF
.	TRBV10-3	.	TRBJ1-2	TGTGCCATCAGTGAGTTTACAGTTAACTATGGCTACACCTTC	CAISEFTVNYGYTF
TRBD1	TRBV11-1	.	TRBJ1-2	TGTGCCAGCAGCGTAACTGGGACAGGGGTAGGCTACACCTTC	CASSVTGTGVGYTF
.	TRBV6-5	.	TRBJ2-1	TGTGCCAGCTCCCAAAATGAGCAGTTCTTC	CASSQNEQFF
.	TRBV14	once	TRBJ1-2	TGTGCCAGCAGCCCCTGGGCCTATGGCTACACCTTC	CASSPWAYGYTF
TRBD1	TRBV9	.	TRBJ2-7	TGTGCCAGCGGAAGGACAGGGACCTACGAGCAGTACTTC	CASGRTGTYEQYF